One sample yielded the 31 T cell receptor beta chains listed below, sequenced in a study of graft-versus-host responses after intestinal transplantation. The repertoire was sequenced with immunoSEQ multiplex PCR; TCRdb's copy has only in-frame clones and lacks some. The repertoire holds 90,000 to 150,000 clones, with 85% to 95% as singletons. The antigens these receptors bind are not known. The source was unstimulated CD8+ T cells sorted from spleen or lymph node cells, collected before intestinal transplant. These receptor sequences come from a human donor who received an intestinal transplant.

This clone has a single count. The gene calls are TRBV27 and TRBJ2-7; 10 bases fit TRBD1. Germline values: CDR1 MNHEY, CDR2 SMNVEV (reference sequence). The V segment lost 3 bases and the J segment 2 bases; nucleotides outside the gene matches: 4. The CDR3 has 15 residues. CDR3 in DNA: TGTGCCAGCAGTTTGGGGGGACAGGGGCCCTACGAGCAGTACTTC. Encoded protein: CASSLGGQGPYEQYF.

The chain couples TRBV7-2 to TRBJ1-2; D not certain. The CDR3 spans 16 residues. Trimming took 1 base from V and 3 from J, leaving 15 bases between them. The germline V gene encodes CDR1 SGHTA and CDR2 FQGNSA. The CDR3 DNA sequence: TGTGCCAGCAGCTTAGGGGCGGGTAGGTGGGACTATGGCTACACCTTC. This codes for CASSLGAGRWDYGYTF. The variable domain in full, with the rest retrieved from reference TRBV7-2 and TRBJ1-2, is GAGVSQSPSNKVTEKGKDVELRCDPISGHTALYWYRQSLGQGLEFLIYFQGNSAPDKSGLPSDRFSAERTGGSVSTLTIQRTQQEDSAVYLCASSLGAGRWDYGYTFGSGTRLTVV.

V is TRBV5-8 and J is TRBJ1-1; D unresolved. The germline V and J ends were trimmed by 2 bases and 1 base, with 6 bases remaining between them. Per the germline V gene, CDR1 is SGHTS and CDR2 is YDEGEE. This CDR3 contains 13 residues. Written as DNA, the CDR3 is TGTGCCAGCAGCTTCAACGGGAACACTGAAGCTTTCTTT. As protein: CASSFNGNTEAFF.

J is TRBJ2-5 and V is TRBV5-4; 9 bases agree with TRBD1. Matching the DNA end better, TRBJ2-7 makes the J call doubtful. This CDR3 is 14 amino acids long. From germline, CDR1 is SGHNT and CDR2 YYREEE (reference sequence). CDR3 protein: CASSNRDREYEQYF. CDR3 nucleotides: TGTGCCAGCAGCAACCGGGACAGGGAATACGAGCAGTACTTC.

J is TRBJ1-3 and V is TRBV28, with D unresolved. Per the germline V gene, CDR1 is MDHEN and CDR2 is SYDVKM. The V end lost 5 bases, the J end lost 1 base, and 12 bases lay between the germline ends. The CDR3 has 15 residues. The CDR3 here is CASSVLSGSGNTIYF. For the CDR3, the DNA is TGTGCCAGCAGTGTTTTATCAGGATCTGGAAACACCATATATTTT.

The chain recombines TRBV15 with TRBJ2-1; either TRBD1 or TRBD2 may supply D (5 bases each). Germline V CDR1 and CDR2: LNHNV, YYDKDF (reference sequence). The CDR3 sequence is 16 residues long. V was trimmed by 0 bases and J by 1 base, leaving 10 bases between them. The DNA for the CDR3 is TGTGCCACCAGCAGAGATCGGGACGAATCCTACAATGAGCAGTTCTTC. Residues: CATSRDRDESYNEQFF. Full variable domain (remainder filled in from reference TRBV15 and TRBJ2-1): DAMVIQNPRYQVTQFGKPVTLSCSQTLNHNVMYWYQQKSSQAPKLLFHYYDKDFNNEADTPDNFQSRRPNTSFCFLDIRSPGLGDTAMYLCATSRDRDESYNEQFFGPGTRLTVL.

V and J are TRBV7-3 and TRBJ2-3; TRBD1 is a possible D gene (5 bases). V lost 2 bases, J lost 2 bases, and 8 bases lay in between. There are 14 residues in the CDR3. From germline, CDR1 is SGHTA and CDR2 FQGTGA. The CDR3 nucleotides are TGTGCCAGCAGCTTAGACAGATTCACAGATACGCAGTATTTT. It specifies CASSLDRFTDTQYF.

The CDR3 DNA reads as TGTGCCAGCAGTGGACAGGGTCCAGATACGCAGTATTTT. Translating gives CASSGQGPDTQYF. The rearrangement links TRBV27 to TRBJ2-3, with 8 bases aligning to TRBD1. The germline V gene has CDR1 MNHEY and CDR2 SMNVEV (reference sequence). The CDR3 has 13 amino acids. V was clipped by 5 bases and J by 4 bases; unmatched bases: 2.

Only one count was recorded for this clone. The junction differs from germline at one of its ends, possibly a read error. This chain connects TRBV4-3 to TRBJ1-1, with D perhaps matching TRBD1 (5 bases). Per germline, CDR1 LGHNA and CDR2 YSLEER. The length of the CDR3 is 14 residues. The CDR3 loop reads CASSQGRGNSEAFF. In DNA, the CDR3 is TGCGCCAGCAGCCAAGGTCGGGGGAACTCTGAAGCTTTCTTT.

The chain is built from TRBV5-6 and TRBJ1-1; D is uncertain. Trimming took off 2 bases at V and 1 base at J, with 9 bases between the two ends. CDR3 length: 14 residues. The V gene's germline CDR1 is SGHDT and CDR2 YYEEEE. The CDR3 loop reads CASSFGETNTEAFF. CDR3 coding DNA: TGTGCCAGCAGCTTTGGAGAGACGAACACTGAAGCTTTCTTT.

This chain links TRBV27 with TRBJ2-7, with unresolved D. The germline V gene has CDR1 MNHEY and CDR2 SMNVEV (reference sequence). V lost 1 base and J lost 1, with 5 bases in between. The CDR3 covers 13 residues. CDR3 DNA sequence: TGTGCCAGCAGTTTATATCAGTCCTACGAGCAGTACTTC. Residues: CASSLYQSYEQYF.

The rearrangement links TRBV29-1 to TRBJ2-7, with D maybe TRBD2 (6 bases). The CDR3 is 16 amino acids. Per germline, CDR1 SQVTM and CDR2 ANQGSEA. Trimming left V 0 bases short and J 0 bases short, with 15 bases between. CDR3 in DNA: TGCAGCGTTGAAGACTCGGGAGACTCAAGCTCCTACGAGCAGTACTTC. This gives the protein CSVEDSGDSSSYEQYF.

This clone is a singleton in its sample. The CDR3 sequence is CASSPIVSKNIQYF. The DNA for the CDR3 is TGTGCCAGCAGTCCGATAGTTAGCAAAAACATTCAGTACTTC. The chain has TRBV28 and TRBJ2-4; D is ambiguous. CDR1 MDHEN and CDR2 SYDVKM come from the germline V gene. This CDR3 has 14 residues. The ends were cut back, 5 bases at V and 3 bases at J, with 11 bases in the middle.

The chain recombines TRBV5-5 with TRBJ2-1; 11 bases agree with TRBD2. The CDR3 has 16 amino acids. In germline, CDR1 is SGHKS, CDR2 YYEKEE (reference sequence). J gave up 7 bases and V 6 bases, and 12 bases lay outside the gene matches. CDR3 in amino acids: CASKRRVAGGPNEQFF. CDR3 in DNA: TGTGCCAGCAAACGGAGGGTAGCGGGAGGGCCTAATGAGCAGTTCTTC.

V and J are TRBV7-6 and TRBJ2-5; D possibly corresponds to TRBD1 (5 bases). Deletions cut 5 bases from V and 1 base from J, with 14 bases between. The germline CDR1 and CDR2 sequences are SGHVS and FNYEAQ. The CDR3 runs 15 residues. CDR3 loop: CASSNNPQGQETQYF. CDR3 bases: TGTGCCAGCAGCAACAATCCCCAGGGCCAAGAGACCCAGTACTTC. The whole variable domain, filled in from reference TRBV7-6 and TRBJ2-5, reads GAGVSQSPRYKVTKRGQDVALRCDPISGHVSLYWYRQALGQGPEFLTYFNYEAQQDKSGLPNDRFSAERPEGSISTLTIQRTEQRDSAMYRCASSNNPQGQETQYFGPGTRLLVL.

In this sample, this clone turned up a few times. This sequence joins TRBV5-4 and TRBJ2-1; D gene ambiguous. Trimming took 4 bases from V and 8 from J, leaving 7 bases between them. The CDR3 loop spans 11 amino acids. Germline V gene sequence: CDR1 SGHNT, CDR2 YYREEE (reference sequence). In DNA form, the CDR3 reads TGTGCCAGCAGCATAAGCGATGAGCAGTTCTTC. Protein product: CASSISDEQFF. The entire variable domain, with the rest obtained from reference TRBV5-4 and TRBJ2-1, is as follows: ETGVTQSPTHLIKTRGQQVTLRCSSQSGHNTVSWYQQALGQGPQFIFQYYREEENGRGNFPPRFSGLQFPNYSSELNVNALELDDSALYLCASSISDEQFFGPGTRLTVL.

The CDR3 DNA is TGTGCCAGCAGTGAGCATCGAGGGGACCGCGTGTATAGCAATCAGCCCCAGCATTTT. Translating gives CASSEHRGDRVYSNQPQHF. The V and J genes are TRBV6-1 and TRBJ1-5; D might be TRBD1 (5 bases). Germline-derived CDR1 and CDR2 are MNHNS and SASEGT. Trimming cost V 3 bases and J 0 bases, with 21 bases left between them. The CDR3 contains 19 residues.

The DNA for the CDR3 is TGTGCCAGTCCTTTGGACTACACAGATACGCAGTATTTT. Residues: CASPLDYTDTQYF. The chain has TRBV19 and TRBJ2-3, with D perhaps TRBD2 (6 bases). The CDR3 spans 13 residues. Germline V gene lookup returns CDR1 LNHDA and CDR2 SQIVND (reference sequence). V gave up 8 bases and J gave up 2 bases, with 11 bases separating them.

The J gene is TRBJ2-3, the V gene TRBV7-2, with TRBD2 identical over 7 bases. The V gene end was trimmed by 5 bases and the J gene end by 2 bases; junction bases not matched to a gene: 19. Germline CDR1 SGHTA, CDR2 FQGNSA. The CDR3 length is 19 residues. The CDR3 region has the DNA TGTGCCAGCAGCCCTTCCCGGGTGGGAGGGCCCGGGAACACAGATACGCAGTATTTT. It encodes CASSPSRVGGPGNTDTQYF.

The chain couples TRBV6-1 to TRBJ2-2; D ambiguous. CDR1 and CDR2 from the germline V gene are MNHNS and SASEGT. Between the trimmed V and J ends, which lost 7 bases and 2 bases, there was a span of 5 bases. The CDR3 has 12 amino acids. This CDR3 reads CASTANTGELFF. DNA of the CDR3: TGTGCCAGCACGGCTAACACCGGGGAGCTGTTTTTT.

CDR3 coding DNA: TGTGCCAGCAGCGTAGAGGCAGGGCGAGAGACCCAGTACTTC. Its translation is CASSVEAGRETQYF. The V and J genes are TRBV9 and TRBJ2-5; a possible D gene is TRBD1 (5 bases). Trimming pared 0 bases from V and 4 bases from J, leaving 10 bases between. This CDR3 comprises 14 residues. Germline CDR1 is SGDLS and CDR2 is YYNGEE. Looking up the rest from reference TRBV9 and TRBJ2-5 gives the full variable domain: DSGVTQTPKHLITATGQRVTLRCSPRSGDLSVYWYQQSLDQGLQFLIQYYNGEERAKGNILERFSAQQFPDLHSELNLSSLELGDSALYFCASSVEAGRETQYFGPGTRLLVL.

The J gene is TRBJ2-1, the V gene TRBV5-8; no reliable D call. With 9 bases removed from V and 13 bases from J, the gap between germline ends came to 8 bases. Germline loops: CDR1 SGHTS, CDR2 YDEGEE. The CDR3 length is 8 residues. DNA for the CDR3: TGTGCCACCCTTGGCCAGTTCTTC. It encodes CATLGQFF.

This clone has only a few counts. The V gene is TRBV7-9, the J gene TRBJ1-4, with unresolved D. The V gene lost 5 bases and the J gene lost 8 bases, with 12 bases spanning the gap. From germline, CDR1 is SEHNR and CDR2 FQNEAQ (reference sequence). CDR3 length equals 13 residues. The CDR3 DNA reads TGTGCCAGCAGCCATCTCGGGCAGGAAAAACTGTTTTTT. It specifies CASSHLGQEKLFF.

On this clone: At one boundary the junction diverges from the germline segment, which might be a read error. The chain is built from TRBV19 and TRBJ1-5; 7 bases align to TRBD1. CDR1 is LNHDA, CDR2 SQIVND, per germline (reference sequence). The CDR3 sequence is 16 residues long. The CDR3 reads CVSSIRGTALNQPQHF. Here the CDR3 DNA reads TGTGTCAGTAGTATAAGGGGGACAGCACTCAATCAGCCCCAGCATTTT. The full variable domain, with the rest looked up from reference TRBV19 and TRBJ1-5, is DGGITQSPKYLFRKEGQNVTLSCEQNLNHDAMYWYRQDPGQGLRLIYYSQIVNDFQKGDIAEGYSVSREKKESFPLTVTSAQKNPTAFYLCVSSIRGTALNQPQHFGDGTRLSIL.

The CDR3 spells CASSLALAATSYEQYF. The CDR3 DNA is TGCGCCAGCAGCTTGGCTCTAGCTGCGACCTCCTACGAGCAGTACTTC. The V gene is TRBV5-1, the J gene TRBJ2-7; D may be TRBD2 (5 bases). Germline V CDR1 and CDR2: SGHRS, YFSETQ. Trimming took off 0 bases at V and 0 bases at J, with 13 bases between the two ends. This CDR3 contains 16 residues.

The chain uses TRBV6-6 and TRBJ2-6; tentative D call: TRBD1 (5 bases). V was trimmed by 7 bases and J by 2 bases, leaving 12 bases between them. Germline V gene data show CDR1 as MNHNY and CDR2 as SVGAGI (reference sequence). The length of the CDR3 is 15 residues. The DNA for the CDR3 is TGTGCCAGCACAGGGTTTGGGACTGGGGCCAACGTCCTGACTTTC. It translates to CASTGFGTGANVLTF.

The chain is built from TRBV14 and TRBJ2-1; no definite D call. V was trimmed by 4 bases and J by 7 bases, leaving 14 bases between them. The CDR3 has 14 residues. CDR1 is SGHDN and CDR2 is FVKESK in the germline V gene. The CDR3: CASSPGTRNNEQFF. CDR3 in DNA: TGTGCCAGCAGCCCCGGCACTCGAAATAATGAGCAGTTCTTC.

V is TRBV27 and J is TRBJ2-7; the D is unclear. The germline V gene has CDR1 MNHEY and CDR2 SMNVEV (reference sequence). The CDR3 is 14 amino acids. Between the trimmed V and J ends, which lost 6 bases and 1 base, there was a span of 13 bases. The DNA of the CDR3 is TGTGCCAGCAGGCCCCTGGGCTTTTCCTACGAGCAGTACTTC. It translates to CASRPLGFSYEQYF.

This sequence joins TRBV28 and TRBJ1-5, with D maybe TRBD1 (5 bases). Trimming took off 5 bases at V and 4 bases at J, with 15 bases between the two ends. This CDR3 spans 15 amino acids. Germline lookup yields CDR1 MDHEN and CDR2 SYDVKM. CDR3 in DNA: TGTGCCAGCAGTGAGGGACCGGGAGGTAATCAGCCCCAGCATTTT. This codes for CASSEGPGGNQPQHF. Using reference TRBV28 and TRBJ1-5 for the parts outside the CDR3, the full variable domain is DVKVTQSSRYLVKRTGEKVFLECVQDMDHENMFWYRQDPGLGLRLIYFSYDVKMKEKGDIPEGYSVSREKKERFSLILESASTNQTSMYLCASSEGPGGNQPQHFGDGTRLSIL.

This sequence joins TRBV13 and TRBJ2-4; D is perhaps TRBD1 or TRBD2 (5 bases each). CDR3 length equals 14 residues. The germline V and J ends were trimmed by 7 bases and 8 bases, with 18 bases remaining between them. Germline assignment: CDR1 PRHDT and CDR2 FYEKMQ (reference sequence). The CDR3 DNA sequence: TGTGCCAGCAAGACCTGGGGGTCTTTGGACATTCAGTACTTC. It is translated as CASKTWGSLDIQYF.

The CDR3 sequence: CASTAGEEQYF. The CDR3 coding sequence is TGTGCCAGCACGGCAGGGGAAGAGCAGTACTTC. The rearrangement uses TRBV28 and TRBJ2-7, with D tentatively TRBD1 (6 bases). Germline assignment: CDR1 MDHEN and CDR2 SYDVKM. This CDR3 is built from 11 residues. Trimming removed 7 bases from V and 7 bases from J, with 11 bases in between.